This record covers a single TCR beta chain. Its specific antigen is unknown. No much larger clone is present one base from it, and per-base qualities are unavailable. The data were obtained in a study of beta chain features in type 1 diabetes (dated by TCRdb to the late 2010s). Study-level background: No differences in mean age, gender distribution, total cell number or subset yield were found between patients and healthy donors. Regulatory and stem cell-like memory subsets were isolated from only 8 patients and roughly 8 healthy donors, whereas naive and central memory subsets came from all 30 or so donors. The study compared TCRB repertoires of sorted circulating CD4+ T cell subsets between recently diagnosed type 1 diabetes patients and matched healthy donors. A total of just under 110,000,000 sorted cells were examined across all samples, and RNA yield correlated strongly with the number of cells per subset.

All of the isolated RNA was reverse transcribed with the High Capacity cDNA Reverse Transcription Kit, so expressed TCRB transcripts were sequenced. Naive, central memory and regulatory T cell samples underwent deep immunoSEQ sequencing, averaging roughly 3.5 million total reads per sample. Sorted cells were lysed in RLT buffer, and RNA was extracted using DNase-treated RNeasy Micro or Mini kits according to cell number. To prevent cross-contamination, every cell subset was processed on its own, while patient and healthy donor samples were processed together. TCRB sequences were amplified from cDNA with the immunoSEQ multiplex PCR, producing 87-bp fragments spanning the CDR3 region. Sequencing of the amplicons was done on the Illumina HiSeq platform. In the source study's methods: Synthetic template baselines were used to correct PCR bias computationally, reads within Hamming distance 2 were collapsed together, and singletons that could not be merged were discarded. Reads were aligned against IMGT so that V, D and J genes, CDR3 length and insertions or deletions at six rearrangement sites could be assigned. Within each subset, clonotype counts were normalized to sorted cell number, after which true diversity and Gini coefficients were computed with the tcR R package. The overlap coefficient, calculated on TCRB nucleotide sequences, was used to quantify repertoire sharing. As a proxy for the pre-selection repertoire, out-of-frame TCRB sequences from naive cells were analyzed. TCRdb's version of the immuneACCESS table is confined to in-frame rearrangements and falls short of the full clone set. An unresolved V gene accounts for under half of the shortfall where checked; the remainder is of unknown origin. For V, J and clone size, that table is used; D and trimming come from the DNA. The sample table shows a few hundred thousand clones, and approximately 14% are seen once. The top ten clones comprise approximately 0.018% of the sample.

A single peripheral blood draw of approximately 110 mL on average was collected from each donor into heparinised tubes. A BD FACSAria II and a panel including CD45RO, CCR7, CD25, CD127, CD95 and CD27 were used to sort naive, central memory, regulatory and stem cell-like memory CD4+ T cells. Purity was above 95% for every sorted population. Right away, PBMCs were isolated by Lymphoprep density gradient centrifugation and were stained directly, with no culture step. So that batch effects would be minimized, each experiment stained and sorted samples in pairs, pairing one healthy donor with one patient. Study-level results and caveats: Shorter templates might be favored by PCR, yet because patient and control samples were amplified and corrected together, any such skew would affect both groups equally. The naive, central memory and regulatory TCRB repertoires appeared to resemble one another more closely among patients than among healthy donors. Because cDNA was sequenced instead of genomic DNA, activated cells with high expression could be over-represented, although the groups did not differ in activation or CD3 levels. Fewer insertions and more nucleotide deletions at VDJ recombination sites were observed in patients with type 1 diabetes, implying thymic rearrangement abnormalities. Because small numbers of individuals were included in the HLA sub-analyses, any influence of HLA type on TCRB rearrangement was left unresolved. In all four CD4+ subsets, TCRB CDR3 length was moderately but significantly shorter in type 1 diabetes patients.

The germline V end is reduced by 2 bases and the J end by 2 bases; junction bases left unmatched: 1. Based on the germline V gene (reference sequence), the CDR1 and CDR2 sequences are SGHNT and YYREEE. The CDR3 sequence holds 14 residues, the cysteine and phenylalanine included. CDR3 DNA is the only sequence kept; it has 42 bases, read in frame from the first base. Source material: naive CD4+ T cells from blood. This sample's cell subset or site label indicates: true naive CD4+ T cells. The clonotype originates from a man aged 25 to 40 with type 1 diabetes. This receptor chain uses TRBV5-4 and TRBJ2-3; 8 bases in between match TRBD2. The base sequence is TGTGCCAGCAGCTTTAGCGGGGTCACAGATACGCAGTATTTT. This gives the protein CASSFSGVTDTQYF.